This T cell receptor beta chain was recorded in a study of vaccination and CD4 T cells after COVID-19. Sequencing of the DNA from cultured CD4+ T cells was carried out with the Oncomine TCR Beta short-read assay. Genomic DNA was taken out of cultured CD4+ T cells by extraction. TCRdb re-called the PCR reads through MiXCR, storing one row per CDR3 protein. The table has more than 10,000 distinct CDR3 sequences, about three fifths seen once; the top ten hold roughly 23%. Comments on this clonotype: Its target is not known.

Germline V lookup: CDR1 MDHEN, CDR2 SYDVKM. The CDR3 runs 15 residues. Trimming shortened V by 5 bases and J by 5 bases, and 18 bases separated the two germline ends. Indicated treatment: approximately 9-day PBMC culture with coronavirus spike peptide pools or control peptides (ViraFEST assay). What was sequenced was CD4+ T cells from blood, cultured in vitro. This rearrangement joins TRBV28 to TRBJ1-1, with TRBD1 as a possible D gene (5 bases). The clonotype originates from a human donor who had recovered from COVID-19. The CDR3 is CASSPGLGGVTEAFF. Here the CDR3 DNA reads TGTGCCAGCAGTCCCGGACTCGGGGGGGTAACTGAAGCTTTCTTT.